The entry that follows covers one TCR beta chain sequence. Its target antigen remains unknown. Per-nucleotide qualities are absent, and no much larger clonotype sits a single base away. The data were obtained in a study of blood T cell repertoires in COVID-19 (dated by TCRdb to the early 2020s). Context from the whole study: The collaborator samples originated in the United States, Italy and Spain and spanned the acute and convalescent phases of COVID-19. The prospective study material was composed of cDNA or gDNA derived from T cells, B-cell-depleted T cells, or PBMCs. The dataset comprised deeply sampled blood TCRbeta repertoires from subjects exposed to, actively infected with, or recovered from COVID-19. The repertoires were made available in a free public database intended to serve as a resource for research on the immune response to SARS-CoV-2. Samples were obtained from the ongoing ImmuneRACE study (first 160 participants) and from about 1,300 subjects provided by 6 global collaborators. The sample metadata nearly always contained a de-identified subject ID, COVID-19 status, age in years and sex. Where HLA class I and class II types were available, the types were taken from metadata supplied by the sample provider, not from assay-based typing.

The collaborating institutions used their own protocols to collect whole blood in K2EDTA tubes. Collaborator samples were shipped for TCRbeta analysis as frozen whole blood, isolated PBMCs, or DNA extracted from either sample type. The CDR3 goes from the cysteine to the phenylalanine over 15 residues. Of the read, only the CDR3 DNA is kept; its 45 bases are in frame from base 1. The germline V gene (reference sequence) supplies CDR1 SSHAT and CDR2 FNYEAQ. At the junction V is shortened by 4 bases and J by 7 bases; bases outside the gene matches: 6. Points the paper makes about the study in general: The quantity of clinical and demographic metadata differed by source and by participant and was supplied without curation.

TCRbeta CDR3 regions were amplified from genomic DNA by means of the immunoSEQ Assay, a bias-controlled multiplex PCR. Per the authors' processing: Within the assay, amplification of reference gene primers was used to estimate how many nucleated cells each sample contained. Sequence reads were collapsed and filtered to measure the absolute abundance of every unique TCRbeta CDR3 rearrangement. For each sample, productive Simpson clonality was calculated as the square root of Simpson's diversity index over productive rearrangements. In TCRdb, the immuneACCESS table is reduced to in-frame sequences with V and J assigned. These tables do not hold every clone; where another copy was compared, an unresolved V gene accounts for under half, and the others remain unexplained. Clone size and the V and J calls come from that table; the DNA yielded D and trimming. The sample table contains tens of thousands of clones; only one count was recorded for about 88% of them. The ten largest clones take up under 1.5% of the sample.

This TCR came from a human donor in a cohort sampled during active COVID-19. Input material: peripheral blood. The chain uses TRBV7-7 and TRBJ2-1, with 11 junctional bases fitting TRBD2. The DNA sequence reads TGTGCCAGCAGCTCGTCCGGGACTAGCGGTAATGAGCAGTTCTTC. Its protein product is CASSSSGTSGNEQFF. The full variable domain, with segments outside the CDR3 supplied by the reference TRBV7-7 and TRBJ2-1 proteins, appears as GAGVSQSPRYKVTKRGQDVTLRCDPISSHATLYWYQQALGQGPEFLTYFNYEAQPDKSGLPSDRFSAERPEGSISTLTIQRTEQRDSAMYRCASSSSGTSGNEQFFGPGTRLTVL.